This T cell receptor beta chain was obtained from a study of blood T cell repertoires in COVID-19. Background on the study: Material from acute and convalescent COVID-19 was sourced from the United States, Italy and Spain. From T cells, B-cell-depleted T cells, or PBMCs came the material, which was cDNA or gDNA.

Original methodology: How many nucleated cells were present was estimated from reference gene primer amplification. Assay used: immunoSEQ multiplex PCR; TCRdb lists only in-frame clones, some missing. Clone size and the V and J calls come from that table; the DNA yielded D and trimming. The sample lists 220,000 or so clones; around 82% were seen once. In germline, CDR1 is MNHEY, CDR2 SVGEGT. The CDR3 totals 14 residues. V was cut by 4 bases and J by 11 bases, with 20 bases left in between. The chain employs TRBV6-2 or TRBV6-3 and TRBJ1-1, with a possible D match to TRBD1 (5 bases). The source is a woman older than 75 with acute or convalescent COVID-19. The material sequenced was peripheral blood. Here the CDR3 DNA reads TGTGCCAGCAGTTTTAATCTGGCGTCGGGGACTGCTTTCTTT. Amino acids: CASSFNLASGTAFF.